Listed below are T cell receptor beta chains from one sample, sequenced in a study of molecular identifiers for immune sequencing clone quantification. TCRdb reanalysed the PCR reads using MiXCR and keeps one entry per CDR3 protein. The profile shows nearly 650,000 distinct CDR3 sequences, roughly 23% of them singletons. The sample taken for sequencing was naive CD8+ T cells from blood, with Jurkat cell RNA spiked in. Receptors originate from a human donor in good health. Some libraries in this study had Jurkat cell RNA spiked in. CDR3s include the opening cysteine and the closing phenylalanine or tryptophan. A D gene is named only where the DNA matches it firmly. Clone size appears in some rows only: once, few, many, or a class for an expanded clone.

cdr3_length j_call v_call d_call clone_size cdr3_aa cdr3_nt
16 TRBJ2-7 TRBV6-1 NA NA CASSEAWDGYSYGQYF TGTGCCAGCAGTGAAGCGTGGGACGGCTACTCCTACGGGCAGTACTTC
14 TRBJ2-7 TRBV14 NA few CASSQELTPYEQYF TGTGCCAGCAGCCAAGAATTAACGCCCTACGAGCAGTACTTC
15 TRBJ2-7 TRBV11-1 NA many CASSLISNRDYEQYF TGTGCCAGCAGCTTAATTTCTAACAGGGACTACGAGCAGTACTTC
10 TRBJ1-1 TRBV2 NA many CAGLDTEAFF TGTGCCGGGCTGGATACTGAAGCTTTCTTT
20 TRBJ2-2 TRBV7-6 TRBD1 once CASSLVAGELQGAVTGELFF TGTGCCAGCAGCTTAGTAGCCGGAGAATTACAGGGGGCTGTCACCGGGGAGCTGTTTTTT
18 TRBJ1-5 TRBV7-9 TRBD1 few CASSLSTGGVYSNQPQHF TGTGCCAGCAGCTTATCGACAGGGGGGGTGTATAGCAATCAGCCCCAGCATTTT
15 TRBJ1-1 TRBV27 NA NA CASSLSGLGGTEAFF TGTGCCAGCAGTTTATCCGGGCTCGGGGGTACTGAAGCTTTCTTT
15 TRBJ2-1 TRBV9 NA NA CASSVEDQDYNEQFF TGTGCCAGCAGCGTTGAGGACCAGGACTACAATGAGCAGTTCTTC
17 TRBJ2-7 TRBV27 TRBD1 NA CASSLSGQGGSLGEQYF TGTGCCAGCAGTTTAAGCGGACAGGGGGGCTCTCTTGGGGAGCAGTACTTC
12 TRBJ2-1 TRBV29-1 NA NA CSVDFGGHEQFF TGCAGCGTTGATTTCGGGGGCCATGAGCAGTTCTTC
15 TRBJ2-2 TRBV9 TRBD1 many CASSSGTGTTGELFF TGTGCCAGCAGCAGCGGGACAGGGACGACCGGGGAGCTGTTTTTT
14 TRBJ1-1 TRBV7-9 NA NA CASSPIDWNTEAFF TGTGCCAGCAGCCCGATCGATTGGAACACTGAAGCTTTCTTT
17 TRBJ2-1 TRBV11-2 NA NA CASSLDSGPGSYNEQFF TGTGCCAGCAGCTTAGATAGTGGCCCGGGGTCCTACAATGAGCAGTTCTTC
20 TRBJ2-1 TRBV6-2/TRBV6-3 TRBD2 NA CASSSPRTSGGAGGYNEQFF TGTGCCAGCAGTTCCCCGCGGACTAGCGGGGGGGCCGGTGGCTACAATGAGCAGTTCTTC
17 TRBJ2-2 TRBV4-3 NA once CAGSQVLTGRNTGELFF TGCGCCGGCAGCCAAGTTTTAACAGGCCGGAACACCGGGGAGCTGTTTTTT
15 TRBJ2-7 TRBV28 NA few CASTTAAHISYEQYF TGTGCCAGCACGACGGCGGCACACATCTCCTACGAGCAGTACTTC
16 TRBJ2-3 TRBV9 NA many CASSSPRTEVTDTQYF TGTGCCAGCAGCTCACCCCGGACAGAGGTCACAGATACGCAGTATTTT
15 TRBJ2-7 TRBV28 NA many CASSLRGGPSYEQYF TGTGCCAGCAGCCTCAGGGGAGGGCCTTCTTACGAGCAGTACTTC
14 TRBJ2-7 TRBV5-6 TRBD1 NA CASSSDAGGPEQYF TGTGCCAGCAGCTCGGACGCAGGGGGACCCGAGCAGTACTTC
17 TRBJ1-3 TRBV30 TRBD1 NA CAWSPTRTGDFANTIYF TGTGCCTGGAGTCCGACCCGGACAGGTGATTTTGCAAACACCATATATTTT
14 TRBJ1-1 TRBV7-2 NA NA CASSSVTVGIEAFF TGTGCCAGCAGCTCAGTGACAGTCGGGATTGAAGCTTTCTTT
13 TRBJ1-1 TRBV7-2 NA many CASSLEVGTEAFF TGTGCCAGCAGCCTGGAGGTAGGAACTGAAGCTTTCTTT
17 TRBJ1-5 TRBV28 NA NA CASTIPPHRAMDRPQHF TGTGCCAGCACCATCCCTCCACACAGGGCGATGGATCGGCCCCAGCATTTT
14 TRBJ1-4 TRBV2 NA few CASSDRNTNEKLFF TGTGCCAGCAGTGATCGCAATACTAATGAAAAACTGTTTTTT
15 TRBJ2-7 TRBV27 TRBD1 NA CASGEGTGETYEQYF TGTGCCAGCGGCGAGGGGACAGGGGAGACCTACGAGCAGTACTTC
14 TRBJ1-1 TRBV2 NA many CASKTGRMNTEAFF TGTGCCAGCAAGACGGGACGCATGAACACTGAAGCTTTCTTT
16 TRBJ1-1 TRBV14 NA few CASSQGVGVADTEAFF TGTGCCAGCAGCCAAGGGGTTGGGGTTGCGGACACTGAAGCTTTCTTT
14 TRBJ2-5 TRBV7-9 NA few CASSLDWAQETQYF TGTGCCAGCAGCTTAGACTGGGCCCAAGAGACCCAGTACTTC
19 TRBJ2-4 TRBV21-1 NA many CASSKALSGGTFSKNIQYF TGTGCCAGCAGCAAAGCGCTTTCAGGCGGGACCTTTTCCAAAAACATTCAGTACTTC
15 TRBJ2-5 TRBV7-9 NA NA CASSFKDGVQETQYF TGTGCCAGCAGCTTCAAAGACGGAGTACAAGAGACCCAGTACTTC
14 TRBJ1-1 TRBV6-2/TRBV6-3 NA few CASRLPGQNTEAFF TGTGCCAGCAGACTCCCGGGACAGAACACTGAAGCTTTCTTT
12 TRBJ2-3 TRBV20-1 NA NA CSARPNTDTQYF TGCAGTGCTAGACCTAACACAGATACGCAGTATTTT
15 TRBJ1-3 TRBV30 NA NA CAWTLTGRPGNTIYF TGTGCCTGGACCCTCACGGGGAGGCCTGGAAACACCATATATTTT
16 TRBJ1-4 TRBV15 TRBD1 few CATSEQGAATNEKLFF TGTGCCACCAGCGAACAGGGGGCTGCAACTAATGAAAAACTGTTTTTT
15 TRBJ2-5 TRBV9 TRBD2 few CASSVGAGGRETQYF TGTGCCAGCAGCGTAGGCGCGGGGGGGCGTGAGACCCAGTACTTC
16 TRBJ2-1 TRBV4-3 TRBD2 few CASSQGLAGSNNEQFF TGCGCCAGCAGCCAGGGACTAGCGGGGTCCAACAATGAGCAGTTCTTC
15 TRBJ2-7 TRBV28 TRBD2 NA CASRGVRRETNGQYF TGTGCCAGCAGGGGGGTTAGGCGGGAGACAAACGGGCAGTACTTC
13 TRBJ2-7 TRBV5-4 NA NA CASSLFAGVEQYF TGTGCCAGCAGCTTGTTTGCAGGAGTCGAGCAGTACTTC
15 TRBJ1-1 TRBV9 NA many CASSVRGQSATEAFF TGTGCCAGCAGCGTAAGAGGACAATCTGCGACTGAAGCTTTCTTT